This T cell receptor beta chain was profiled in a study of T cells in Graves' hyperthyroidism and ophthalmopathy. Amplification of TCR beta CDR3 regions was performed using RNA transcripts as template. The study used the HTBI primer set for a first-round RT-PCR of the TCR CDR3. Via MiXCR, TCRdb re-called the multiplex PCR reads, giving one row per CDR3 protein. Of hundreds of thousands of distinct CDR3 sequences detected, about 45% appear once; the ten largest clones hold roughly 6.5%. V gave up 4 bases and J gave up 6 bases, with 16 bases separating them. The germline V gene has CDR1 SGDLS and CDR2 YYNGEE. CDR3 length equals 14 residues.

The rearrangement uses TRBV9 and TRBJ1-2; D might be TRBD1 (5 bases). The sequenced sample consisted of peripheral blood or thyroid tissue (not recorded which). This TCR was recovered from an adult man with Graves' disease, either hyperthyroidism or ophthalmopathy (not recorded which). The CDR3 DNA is TGTGCCAGCAGCCAAGGCCAGGGAGCTGATGGCTACACCTTC. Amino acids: CASSQGQGADGYTF.